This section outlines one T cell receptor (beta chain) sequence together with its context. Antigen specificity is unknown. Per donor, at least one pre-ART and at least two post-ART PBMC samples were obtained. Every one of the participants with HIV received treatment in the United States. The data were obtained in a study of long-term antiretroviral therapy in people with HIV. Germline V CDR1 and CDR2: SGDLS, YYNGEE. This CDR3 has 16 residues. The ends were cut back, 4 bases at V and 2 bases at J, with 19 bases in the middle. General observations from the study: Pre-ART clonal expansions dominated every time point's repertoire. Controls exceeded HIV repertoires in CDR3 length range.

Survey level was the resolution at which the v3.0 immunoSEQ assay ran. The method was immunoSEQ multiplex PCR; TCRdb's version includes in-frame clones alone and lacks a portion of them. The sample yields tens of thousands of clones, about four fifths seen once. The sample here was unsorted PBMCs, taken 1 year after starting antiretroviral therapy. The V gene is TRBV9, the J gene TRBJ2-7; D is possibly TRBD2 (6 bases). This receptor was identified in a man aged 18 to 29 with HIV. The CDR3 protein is CASSKSSGLTPYEQYF. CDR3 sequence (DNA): TGTGCCAGCAGCAAAAGCAGCGGGTTAACGCCCTACGAGCAGTACTTC.